This TCR beta chain originates from a study of blood T cells in healthy people across ages. Concerning this clonotype itself: No antigen is known for it. At one end the junction does not follow the germline gene, possibly because of a read error.

Study-level points and caveats: A roughly linear fall in TCR beta diversity per million T cells was seen with increasing age. TCR beta diversity tracked closely with naive T cell percentage.

The second PCR ran roughly 6 to 12 cycles with a sample-barcoded 5' primer and J-beta primers. Each sample yielded at least 2.5 million CDR3-containing paired-end reads. MiXCR, run by TCRdb on the 5' RACE reads, gives a single entry per CDR3 protein. The table has about 1.1 million distinct CDR3 sequences, around two fifths seen once; the top ten hold about 12%. The CDR3 spans 14 residues. Germline CDR1 is ENHRY and CDR2 is SYGVKD. The genes are TRBV10-3 and TRBJ1-6; no reliable D call. The source of this sequence is a man aged 18 to 29 in good health. The sequencing sample was made of blood. The CDR3: CAISERTHGSPPHF. CDR3 nucleotides: TGTGCCATCAGTGAGAGGACCCACGGATCACCCCCCCACTTT.